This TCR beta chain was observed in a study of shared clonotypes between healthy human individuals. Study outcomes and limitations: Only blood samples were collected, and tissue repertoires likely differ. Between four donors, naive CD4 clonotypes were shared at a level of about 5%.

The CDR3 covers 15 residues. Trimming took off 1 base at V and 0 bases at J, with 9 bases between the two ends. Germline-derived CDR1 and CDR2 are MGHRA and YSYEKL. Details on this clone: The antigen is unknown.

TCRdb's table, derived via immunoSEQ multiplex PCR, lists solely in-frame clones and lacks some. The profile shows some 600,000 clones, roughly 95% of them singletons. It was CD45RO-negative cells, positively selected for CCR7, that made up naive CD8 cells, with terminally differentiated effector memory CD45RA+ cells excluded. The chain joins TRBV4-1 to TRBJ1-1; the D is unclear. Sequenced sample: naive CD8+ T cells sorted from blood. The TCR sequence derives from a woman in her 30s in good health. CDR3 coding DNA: TGCGCCAGCAGCCAAGTCGTCAGATTGAACACTGAAGCTTTCTTT. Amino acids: CASSQVVRLNTEAFF.